This TCR beta chain was sequenced during a study of B cell selection in AIRE deficiency. V lost 6 bases to trimming and J lost 7 bases; unmatched junction nucleotides: 9. Germline-derived CDR1 and CDR2 are MNHEY and SVGAGI. CDR3 size: 14 residues. Some clones are missing from TCRdb's copy, which holds only in-frame ones; the method was immunoSEQ multiplex PCR. The table includes approximately 24,000 clones, roughly 96% detected once. The sorted conventional CD4 T cells were gated as CD4+CD127+. The chain combines TRBV6-5 with TRBJ2-1; 7 bases align to TRBD2. Input material: CD4+CD127+ conventional T cells sorted from PBMCs. The source is a human donor in good health. CDR3 nucleotides: TGTGCCAGCAGACCGCCGACTAGCAGGAATGAGCAGTTCTTC. Translated, it gives CASRPPTSRNEQFF.